Sequencing of this TCR beta chain was carried out in a study of blood T cells in healthy people across ages. Using a J-beta primer mix together with a sample-barcoded 5' primer, a second PCR was run for about 7 to 12 cycles. One entry per CDR3 protein results from TCRdb running MiXCR on the 5' RACE reads. The sample holds some 1.7 million distinct CDR3 sequences, approximately 30% seen once. This clonotype has more than one count but fewer than ten. The CDR3 runs to 17 residues. V dropped 2 bases and J dropped 1 base, with 17 bases sitting between them. The germline gives CDR1 MGHDK, CDR2 SYGVNS. The sequenced sample consisted of blood. This receptor was identified in a woman in her twenties or thirties in good health. The rearrangement joins TRBV25-1 to TRBJ1-1; maybe TRBD1 (5 bases). The CDR3 nucleotides read TGTGCCAGCAGTGAACATCCGATCGGACATCGGAACACTGAAGCTTTCTTT. As protein: CASSEHPIGHRNTEAFF.